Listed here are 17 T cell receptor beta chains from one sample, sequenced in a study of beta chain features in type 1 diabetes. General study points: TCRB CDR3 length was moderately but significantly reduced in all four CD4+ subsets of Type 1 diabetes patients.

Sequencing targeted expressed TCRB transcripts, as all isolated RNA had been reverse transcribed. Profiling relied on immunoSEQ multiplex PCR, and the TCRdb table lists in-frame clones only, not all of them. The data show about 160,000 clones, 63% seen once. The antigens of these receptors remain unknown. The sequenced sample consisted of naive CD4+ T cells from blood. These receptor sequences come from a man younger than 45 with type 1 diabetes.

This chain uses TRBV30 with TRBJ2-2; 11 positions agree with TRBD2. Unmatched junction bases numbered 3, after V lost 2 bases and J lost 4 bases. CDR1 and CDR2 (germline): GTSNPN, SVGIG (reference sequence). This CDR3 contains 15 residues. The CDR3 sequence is CAWSPGLAVTGELFF. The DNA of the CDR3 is TGTGCCTGGAGTCCGGGACTAGCGGTCACCGGGGAGCTGTTTTTT.

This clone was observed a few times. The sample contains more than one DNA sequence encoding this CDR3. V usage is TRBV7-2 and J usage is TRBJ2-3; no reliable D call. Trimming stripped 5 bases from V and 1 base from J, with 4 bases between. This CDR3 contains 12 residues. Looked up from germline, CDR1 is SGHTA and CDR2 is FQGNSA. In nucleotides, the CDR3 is TGTGCCAGCAGCCCCCGCACAGATACGCAGTATTTT. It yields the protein CASSPRTDTQYF.

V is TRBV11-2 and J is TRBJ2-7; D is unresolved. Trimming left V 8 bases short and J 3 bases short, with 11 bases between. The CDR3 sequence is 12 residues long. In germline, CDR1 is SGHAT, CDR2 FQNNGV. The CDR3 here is CASSTDLYEQYF. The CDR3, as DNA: TGTGCCAGCTCAACGGACCTCTACGAGCAGTACTTC.

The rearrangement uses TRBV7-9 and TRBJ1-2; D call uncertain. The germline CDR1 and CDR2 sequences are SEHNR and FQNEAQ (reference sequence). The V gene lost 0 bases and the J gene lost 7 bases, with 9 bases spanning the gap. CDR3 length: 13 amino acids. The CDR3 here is CASSLASVPGYTF. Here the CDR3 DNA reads TGTGCCAGCAGCTTAGCGTCAGTACCTGGCTACACCTTC.

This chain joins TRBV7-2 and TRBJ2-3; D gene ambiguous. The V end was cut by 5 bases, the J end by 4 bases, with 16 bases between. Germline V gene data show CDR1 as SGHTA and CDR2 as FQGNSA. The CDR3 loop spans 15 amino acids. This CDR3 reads CASSQTGGLADTQYF. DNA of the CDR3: TGTGCCAGCAGCCAAACCGGTGGCCTCGCAGATACGCAGTATTTT.

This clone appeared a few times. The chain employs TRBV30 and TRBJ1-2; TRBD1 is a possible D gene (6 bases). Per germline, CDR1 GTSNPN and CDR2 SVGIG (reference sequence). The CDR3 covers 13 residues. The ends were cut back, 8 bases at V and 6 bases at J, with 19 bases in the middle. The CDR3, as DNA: TGTGCCGTTTCTCCTCAGGGGCTAAATGGCTACACCTTC. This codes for CAVSPQGLNGYTF. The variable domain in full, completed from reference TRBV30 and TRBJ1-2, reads SQTIHQWPATLVQPVGSPLSLECTVEGTSNPNLYWYRQAAGRGLQLLFYSVGIGQISSEVPQNLSASRPQDRQFILSSKKLLLSDSGFYLCAVSPQGLNGYTFGSGTRLTVV.

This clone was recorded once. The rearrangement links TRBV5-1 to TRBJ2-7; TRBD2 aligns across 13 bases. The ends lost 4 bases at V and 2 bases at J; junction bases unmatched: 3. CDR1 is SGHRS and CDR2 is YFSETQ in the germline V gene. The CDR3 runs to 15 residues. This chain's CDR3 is CASSRTSGGPYEQYF. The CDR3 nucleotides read TGCGCCAGCAGCCGGACTAGCGGGGGACCCTACGAGCAGTACTTC.

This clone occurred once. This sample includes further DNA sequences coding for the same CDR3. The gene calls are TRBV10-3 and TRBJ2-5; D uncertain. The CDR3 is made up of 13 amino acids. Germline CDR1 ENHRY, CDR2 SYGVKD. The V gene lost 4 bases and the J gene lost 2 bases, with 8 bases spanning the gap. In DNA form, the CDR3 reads TGTGCCATCAGTGGTCGCGAACAAGAGACCCAGTACTTC. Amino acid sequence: CAISGREQETQYF.

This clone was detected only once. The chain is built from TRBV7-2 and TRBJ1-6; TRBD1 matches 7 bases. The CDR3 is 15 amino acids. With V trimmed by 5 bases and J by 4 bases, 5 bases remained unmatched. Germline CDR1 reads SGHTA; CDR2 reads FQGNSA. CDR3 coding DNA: TGTGCCAGCAGCCTCTTGACAGGGTATAATTCACCCCTCCACTTT. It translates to CASSLLTGYNSPLHF.

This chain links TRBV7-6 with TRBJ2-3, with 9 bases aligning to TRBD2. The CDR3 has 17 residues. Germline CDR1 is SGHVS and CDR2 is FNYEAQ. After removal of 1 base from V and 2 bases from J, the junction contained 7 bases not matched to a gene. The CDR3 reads CASSLGASGTVTDTQYF. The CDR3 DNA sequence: TGTGCCAGCAGCTTAGGGGCTAGCGGGACTGTCACAGATACGCAGTATTTT. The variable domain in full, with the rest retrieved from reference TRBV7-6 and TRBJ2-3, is GAGVSQSPRYKVTKRGQDVALRCDPISGHVSLYWYRQALGQGPEFLTYFNYEAQQDKSGLPNDRFSAERPEGSISTLTIQRTEQRDSAMYRCASSLGASGTVTDTQYFGPGTRLTVL.

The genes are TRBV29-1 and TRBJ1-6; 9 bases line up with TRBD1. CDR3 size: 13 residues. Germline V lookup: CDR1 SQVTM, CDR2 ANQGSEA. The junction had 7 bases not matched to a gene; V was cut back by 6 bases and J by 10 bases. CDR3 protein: CSVTTGGRSPLHF. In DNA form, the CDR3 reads TGCAGCGTGACGACAGGGGGGCGATCACCCCTCCACTTT.

DNA of the CDR3: TGCGCCAGCAGCCAAGGCCAGGATTACCTCCTCTACGAGCAGTACTTC. It codes for CASSQGQDYLLYEQYF. This chain connects TRBV4-1 to TRBJ2-7, with D unclear. The V gene's germline CDR1 is MGHRA and CDR2 YSYEKL. V lost 1 base to trimming and J lost 3 bases, with 16 bases between them. This CDR3 comprises 16 residues.

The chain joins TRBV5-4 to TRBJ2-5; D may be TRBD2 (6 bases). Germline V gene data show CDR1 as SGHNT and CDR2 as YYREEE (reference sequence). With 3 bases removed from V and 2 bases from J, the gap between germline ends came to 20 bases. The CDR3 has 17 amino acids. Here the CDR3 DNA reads TGTGCCAGCAGCTGGGCTAGCGTCCTCAACCTACAAGAGACCCAGTACTTC. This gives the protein CASSWASVLNLQETQYF.

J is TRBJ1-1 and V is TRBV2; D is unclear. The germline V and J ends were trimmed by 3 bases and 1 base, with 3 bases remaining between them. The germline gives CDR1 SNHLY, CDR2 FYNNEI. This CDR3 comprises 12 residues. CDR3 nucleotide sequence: TGTGCCAGCAGTGAGCAGAACACTGAAGCTTTCTTT. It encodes CASSEQNTEAFF.

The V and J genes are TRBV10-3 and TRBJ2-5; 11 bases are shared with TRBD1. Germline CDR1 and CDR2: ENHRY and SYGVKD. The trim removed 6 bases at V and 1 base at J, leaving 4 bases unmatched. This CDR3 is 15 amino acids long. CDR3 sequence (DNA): TGTGCCATCAGGACCGGGACAGGGGGCCAAGAGACCCAGTACTTC. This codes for CAIRTGTGGQETQYF.

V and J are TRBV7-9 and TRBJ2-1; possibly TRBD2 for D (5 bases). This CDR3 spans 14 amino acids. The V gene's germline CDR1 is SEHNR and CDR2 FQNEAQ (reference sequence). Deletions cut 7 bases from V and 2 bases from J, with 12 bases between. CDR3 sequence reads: CASNPMGAYNEQFF. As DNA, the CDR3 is TGTGCCAGCAACCCGATGGGAGCCTACAATGAGCAGTTCTTC.

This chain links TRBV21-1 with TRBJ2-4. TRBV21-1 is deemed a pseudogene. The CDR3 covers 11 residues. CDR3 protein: CASTRENIQYF. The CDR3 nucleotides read TGTGCCAGCACAAGGGAAAACATTCAGTACTTC.